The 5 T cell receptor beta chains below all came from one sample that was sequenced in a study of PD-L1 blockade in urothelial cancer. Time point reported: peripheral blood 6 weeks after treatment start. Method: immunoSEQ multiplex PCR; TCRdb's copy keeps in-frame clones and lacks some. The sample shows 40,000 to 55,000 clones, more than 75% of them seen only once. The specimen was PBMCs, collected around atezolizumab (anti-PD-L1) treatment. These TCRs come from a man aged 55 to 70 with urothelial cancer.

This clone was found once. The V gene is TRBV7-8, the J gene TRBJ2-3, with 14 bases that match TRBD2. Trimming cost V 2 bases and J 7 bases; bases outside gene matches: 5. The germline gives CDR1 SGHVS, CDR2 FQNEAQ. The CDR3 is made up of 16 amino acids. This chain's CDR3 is CASSLRLAGGLNTQYF. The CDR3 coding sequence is TGTGCCAGCAGCTTACGACTAGCGGGGGGGCTAAATACGCAGTATTTT.

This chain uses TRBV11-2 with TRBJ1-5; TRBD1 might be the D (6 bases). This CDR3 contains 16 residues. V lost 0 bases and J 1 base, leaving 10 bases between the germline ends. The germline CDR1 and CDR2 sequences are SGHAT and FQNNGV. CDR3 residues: CASSLEVRGSNQPQHF. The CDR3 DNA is TGTGCCAGCAGCTTAGAAGTCAGGGGAAGCAATCAGCCCCAGCATTTT.

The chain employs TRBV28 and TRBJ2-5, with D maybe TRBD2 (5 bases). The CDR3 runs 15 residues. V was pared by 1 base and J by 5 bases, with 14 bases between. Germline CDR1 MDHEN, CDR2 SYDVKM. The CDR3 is CASSLSRTGRETQYF. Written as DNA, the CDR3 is TGTGCCAGCAGTTTATCTAGGACTGGGCGCGAGACCCAGTACTTC.

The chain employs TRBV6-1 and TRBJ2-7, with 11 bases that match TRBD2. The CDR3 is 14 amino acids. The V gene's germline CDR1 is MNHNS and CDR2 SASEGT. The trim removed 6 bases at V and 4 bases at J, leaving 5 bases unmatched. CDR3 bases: TGTGCCAGCAGCCCCACTAGCGGGGGTTACGAGCAGTACTTC. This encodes CASSPTSGGYEQYF.

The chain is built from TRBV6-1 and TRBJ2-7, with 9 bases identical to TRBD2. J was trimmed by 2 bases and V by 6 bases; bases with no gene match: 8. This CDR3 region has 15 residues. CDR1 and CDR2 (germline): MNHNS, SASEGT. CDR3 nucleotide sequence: TGTGCCAGCAGCCTACTAGCGGGCGATCCCTACGAGCAGTACTTC. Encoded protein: CASSLLAGDPYEQYF.